The present T cell receptor beta chain was sequenced within a study of blood T cell repertoires in COVID-19 (dated by TCRdb to the early 2020s). General notes on the study: Collaborator samples came from the United States, Italy and Spain and covered acute and convalescent phases of COVID-19. The material from the prospective study consisted of cDNA or gDNA derived from T cells, B-cell-depleted T cells, or PBMCs. The dataset comprised deeply sampled blood TCRbeta repertoires from subjects exposed to, actively infected with, or recovered from COVID-19. The repertoires were made available in a free public database intended to serve as a resource for research on the immune response to SARS-CoV-2. The samples were drawn from the first 160 participants of the ongoing ImmuneRACE study and from more than 1,000 subjects provided by 6 global collaborators. Sample metadata almost always included a de-identified subject ID, COVID-19 status, age in years and sex. Where available, HLA class I and class II types were taken from metadata supplied by the sample provider and were not determined by assay-based typing. The study at large found these results: Clinical and demographic metadata were provided uncurated, with the amount varying by source and participant.

The immunoSEQ Assay, a bias-controlled multiplex PCR, was used to amplify TCRbeta CDR3 regions from genomic DNA. Per the authors' processing: The number of nucleated cells in each sample was estimated from the amplification of reference gene primers within the assay. To quantify the absolute abundance of each unique TCRbeta CDR3 rearrangement, sequence reads were collapsed and filtered. Productive Simpson clonality was computed per sample as the square root of Simpson's diversity index over productive rearrangements. This is the immuneACCESS table as TCRdb keeps it, with only in-frame sequences that have V and J called. A part of the clones is gone; compared with another copy, unresolved V genes explain less than half, and the rest is unexplained. The D gene and trimming were derived from the DNA, and the V and J assignments and clone size from that table. This sample is represented by 61,000 or so clones; more than 65% of them were singletons. The ten largest clones add up to less than 7% of the sample.

Each collaborating institution followed its own protocols to collect whole blood in K2EDTA tubes. For TCRbeta analysis, collaborators shipped samples as frozen whole blood, isolated PBMCs, or DNA extracted from either of those sample types. For this clone: Its antigen remains unidentified. No clone much larger than this one lies a single base away; base qualities are absent.

The sequenced sample was peripheral blood. The receptor was isolated from a woman in her sixties or seventies with acute or convalescent COVID-19.

The nucleotide sequence is given as TGTGCCAGCAGGCCCAGGGGGCAGAGCACCGGGGAGCTGTTTTTT. It translates to CASRPRGQSTGELFF. The chain couples TRBV7-9 to TRBJ2-2; TRBD1 fits 8 bases in the junction. From the cysteine through the phenylalanine, the CDR3 covers 15 amino acids. This entry keeps only the CDR3 DNA: 45 bases, framed from base 1. Trimming leaves V shorter by 6 bases and J shorter by 4 bases, with the junction holding 7 bases beyond the gene matches. CDR1 and CDR2 (SEHNR, FQNEAQ) derive from the germline V gene (reference sequence).